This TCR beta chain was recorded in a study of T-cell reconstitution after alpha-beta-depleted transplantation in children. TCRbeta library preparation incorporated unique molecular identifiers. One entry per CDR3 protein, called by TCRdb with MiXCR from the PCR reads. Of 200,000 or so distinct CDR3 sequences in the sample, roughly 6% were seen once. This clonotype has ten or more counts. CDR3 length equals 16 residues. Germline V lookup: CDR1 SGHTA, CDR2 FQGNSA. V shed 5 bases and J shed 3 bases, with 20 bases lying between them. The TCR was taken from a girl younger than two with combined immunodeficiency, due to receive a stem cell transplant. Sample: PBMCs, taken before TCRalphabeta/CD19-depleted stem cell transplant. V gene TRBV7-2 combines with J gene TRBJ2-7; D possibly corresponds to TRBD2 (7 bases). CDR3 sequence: CASSQLGGAWDYEQYF. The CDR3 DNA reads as TGTGCCAGCAGCCAACTAGGGGGGGCCTGGGACTACGAGCAGTACTTC. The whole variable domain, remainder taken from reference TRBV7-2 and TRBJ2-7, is GAGVSQSPSNKVTEKGKDVELRCDPISGHTALYWYRQSLGQGLEFLIYFQGNSAPDKSGLPSDRFSAERTGGSVSTLTIQRTQQEDSAVYLCASSQLGGAWDYEQYFGPGTRLTVT.